Below, 20 T cell receptor beta chains from the same sample are listed, as sequenced in a study of high-grade serous ovarian cancer treatment subgroups. Tumor tissue was taken before any definitive surgery or chemotherapy was given. Clones were sequenced by immunoSEQ multiplex PCR, and TCRdb holds only the in-frame ones, with some missing. The data contain about 590 clones, approximately 84% of them singletons. Specimen: tumor tissue. The receptor set was obtained from a human donor with high-grade serous ovarian cancer.

The chain carries TRBV13 and TRBJ1-5; D gene unclear. Germline V gene lookup returns CDR1 PRHDT and CDR2 FYEKMQ (reference sequence). The CDR3 contains 11 residues. V lost 6 bases to trimming and J lost 7 bases, with 7 bases between them. CDR3 sequence: CASSPPQPQHF. The CDR3 DNA follows: TGTGCCAGCAGTCCCCCCCAGCCCCAGCATTTT.

This clone was seen a single time. The rearrangement uses TRBV6-6 and TRBJ1-1; TRBD1 is a possible D gene (6 bases). From germline, CDR1 is MNHNY and CDR2 SVGAGI (reference sequence). Trimming took off 5 bases at V and 5 bases at J, with 9 bases between the two ends. The CDR3 runs 12 residues. The CDR3 region is CASSTGQTEAFF. In DNA form, the CDR3 reads TGTGCCAGCAGTACAGGGCAGACTGAAGCTTTCTTT.

The chain has TRBV5-8 and TRBJ2-2, with TRBD2 matching over 7 bases. The CDR3 runs 16 residues. With 4 bases clipped from V and 1 base from J, the junction kept 7 bases outside the gene matches. Germline CDR1 and CDR2: SGHTS and YDEGEE. CDR3 sequence: CASSPEAGRNTGELFF. The DNA for the CDR3 is TGTGCCAGCAGCCCGGAAGCGGGGCGGAACACCGGGGAGCTGTTTTTT.

In nucleotides, the CDR3 is TGTGCCAGCAGCGCGGGGGGGCCAAGGGAGACCCAGTACTTC. Protein: CASSAGGPRETQYF. V usage is TRBV13 and J usage is TRBJ2-5; 9 bases match TRBD2. The CDR3 is 14 residues long. Germline V gene lookup returns CDR1 PRHDT and CDR2 FYEKMQ (reference sequence). The J segment lost 5 bases and the V segment lost 5 bases, leaving 6 bases of the junction unmatched.

This rearrangement joins TRBV29-1 to TRBJ2-3; tentatively, D is TRBD2 (6 bases). Trimming pared 7 bases from V and 7 bases from J, leaving 18 bases between. The germline V gene has CDR1 SQVTM and CDR2 ANQGSEA. This CDR3 has 13 amino acids. For the CDR3, the DNA is TGCAGCGGGAGGGATGCGGGGCACAATACGCAGTATTTT. Protein product: CSGRDAGHNTQYF.

This chain uses TRBV11-3 with TRBJ2-7; 8 bases line up with TRBD1. The CDR3 consists of 15 residues. Unmatched junction bases numbered 5, after V lost 2 bases and J lost 2 bases. Germline values: CDR1 SGHNT, CDR2 YENEEA. CDR3 sequence (DNA): TGTGCCAGCAGCTTAAGCGCACAGGGGGCCTACGAGCAGTACTTC. As protein: CASSLSAQGAYEQYF.

The chain is built from TRBV10-3 and TRBJ2-7; perhaps D is TRBD1 or TRBD2 (5 bases each). The V gene's germline CDR1 is ENHRY and CDR2 SYGVKD. V was trimmed by 4 bases and J by 2 bases, leaving 18 bases between them. The CDR3 covers 16 residues. CDR3 bases: TGTGCCATCAGTGCCCTCTCGGGGCCTCGGGCCTACGAGCAGTACTTC. It specifies CAISALSGPRAYEQYF.

The chain uses TRBV7-2 and TRBJ2-2; 8 nucleotides agree with TRBD1. This CDR3 is 14 amino acids long. Germline V gives CDR1 SGHTA, CDR2 FQGNSA. Trimming removed 6 bases from V and 1 base from J; junction bases left unmatched: 1. The CDR3 region is CASRGTGNTGELFF. The CDR3 DNA follows: TGTGCCAGCAGAGGGACAGGGAACACCGGGGAGCTGTTTTTT.

The genes are TRBV7-3 and TRBJ1-1; D is unclear. This CDR3 contains 15 residues. The germline V gene encodes CDR1 SGHTA and CDR2 FQGTGA. The ends were cut back, 2 bases at V and 0 bases at J, with 10 bases in the middle. The CDR3 region has the DNA TGTGCCAGCAGCTTATACCCGGGAATGAACACTGAAGCTTTCTTT. This sequence encodes CASSLYPGMNTEAFF. The entire variable domain, with the rest obtained from reference TRBV7-3 and TRBJ1-1, is as follows: GAGVSQTPSNKVTEKGKYVELRCDPISGHTALYWYRQSLGQGPEFLIYFQGTGAADDSGLPNDRFFAVRPEGSVSTLKIQRTERGDSAVYLCASSLYPGMNTEAFFGQGTRLTVV.

The chain carries TRBV5-4 and TRBJ2-1; D is ambiguous. V lost 0 bases to trimming and J lost 2 bases, with 9 bases between them. The CDR3 is 15 amino acids. Per the germline V gene, CDR1 is SGHNT and CDR2 is YYREEE (reference sequence). DNA for the CDR3: TGTGCCAGCAGCTTGGTCGCGACAACCTACAATGAGCAGTTCTTC. Translating it yields CASSLVATTYNEQFF.

The rearrangement uses TRBV5-8 and TRBJ1-1, with D hard to call. The ends were cut back, 2 bases at V and 4 bases at J, with 9 bases in the middle. Germline assignment: CDR1 SGHTS and CDR2 YDEGEE. CDR3 length: 13 amino acids. CDR3 protein: CASSFRVSTEAFF. The CDR3 bases are TGTGCCAGCAGCTTCCGGGTGAGCACTGAAGCTTTCTTT.

The chain couples TRBV13 to TRBJ1-3, with a possible D match to TRBD1 (5 bases). V was trimmed by 4 bases and J by 0 bases, leaving 13 bases between them. Germline V gene lookup returns CDR1 PRHDT and CDR2 FYEKMQ (reference sequence). The CDR3 is made up of 16 amino acids. CDR3 nucleotides: TGTGCCAGCAGCTCCCCCACAGGCTTCTCTGGAAACACCATATATTTT. Translation gives CASSSPTGFSGNTIYF.

The V call is TRBV23-1, the J call TRBJ1-2, with no clear D. TRBV23-1 is filed as an ORF, its function uncertain. This CDR3 region has 15 residues. V was clipped by 0 bases and J by 4 bases, with 12 bases between them. The CDR3 loop is CASSQSDDPSYGYTF. The CDR3 DNA is TGCGCCAGCAGTCAATCGGACGACCCTAGCTATGGCTACACCTTC.

The rearrangement links TRBV6-1 to TRBJ2-1; possibly TRBD2 for D (7 bases). Germline V gene data show CDR1 as MNHNS and CDR2 as SASEGT. V shed 6 bases and J shed 8 bases, with 17 bases lying between them. This CDR3 is 14 amino acids long. The CDR3 bases are TGTGCCAGCAGGATGGGGGGGCCCGAGCATGAGCAGTTCTTC. It encodes CASRMGGPEHEQFF.

This chain connects TRBV5-1 to TRBJ1-1, with 8 bases aligning to TRBD1. The CDR3 length is 14 residues. The V gene end was trimmed by 4 bases and the J gene end by 3 bases; junction bases not matched to a gene: 5. Germline assignment: CDR1 SGHRS and CDR2 YFSETQ. The CDR3 region is CASSRLQGDTEAFF. In DNA, the CDR3 is TGCGCCAGCAGCCGTCTACAGGGGGACACTGAAGCTTTCTTT.

The rearrangement joins TRBV7-9 to TRBJ2-7, with 7 bases lining up with TRBD1. CDR3 size: 16 residues. The J segment lost 5 bases and the V segment lost 5 bases, leaving 15 bases of the junction unmatched. The germline V gene encodes CDR1 SEHNR and CDR2 FQNEAQ (reference sequence). In DNA form, the CDR3 reads TGTGCCAGCAGCGAGACTCAGACAGGGAGTGGCGACGAGCAGTACTTC. Translation: CASSETQTGSGDEQYF.

A few counts support this clone. The CDR3 is CASSAAGGPYEQYF. CDR3 nucleotides: TGTGCCAGCAGTGCGGCGGGGGGGCCCTACGAGCAGTACTTC. The J gene is TRBJ2-7, the V gene TRBV2; 9 bases are shared with TRBD2. CDR3 length equals 14 residues. CDR1 SNHLY and CDR2 FYNNEI come from the germline V gene. With V trimmed by 4 bases and J by 2 bases, 3 bases remained unmatched.

This chain links TRBV6-6 with TRBJ2-7; perhaps TRBD2 as D (6 bases). CDR1 is MNHNY, CDR2 SVGAGI, per germline (reference sequence). This CDR3 has 14 amino acids. Trimming cost V 6 bases and J 3 bases, with 15 bases left between them. DNA for the CDR3: TGTGCCAGCAGCTACCGCGGGGCTCACTACGAGCAGTACTTC. This encodes CASSYRGAHYEQYF.

This clone was counted a few times. V is TRBV4-2 and J is TRBJ2-1, with 9 bases aligning to TRBD2. The ends lost 4 bases at V and 6 bases at J; junction bases unmatched: 4. This CDR3 has 14 amino acids. CDR1 LGHNA and CDR2 YNFKEQ come from the germline V gene. CDR3 nucleotide sequence: TGTGCCAGCAGCCTTAGCGGGGGCACCAATGAGCAGTTCTTC. It yields the protein CASSLSGGTNEQFF.

The V gene is TRBV7-9, the J gene TRBJ1-2; 11 bases map to TRBD1. The ends lost 4 bases at V and 3 bases at J; junction bases unmatched: 7. The CDR3 covers 16 residues. Germline assignment: CDR1 SEHNR and CDR2 FQNEAQ (reference sequence). CDR3 loop: CASSSHPGQGDYGYTF. DNA for the CDR3: TGTGCCAGCAGCTCTCATCCGGGACAGGGGGACTATGGCTACACCTTC.